The sequence of this T cell receptor (beta chain) was determined in a study of blood T cells in healthy people across ages. General study findings and limits: More naive CD4+ cells and higher diversity marked long-lived donors relative to aged donors.

This clonotype has only a few counts. Its antigen is not known. With a J-beta primer mix and a sample-barcoded 5' primer, a second PCR ran roughly 7 to 11 cycles. No fewer than 3 million CDR3-containing paired-end reads came from each sample. TCRdb independently ran MiXCR on the 5' RACE reads; one entry per CDR3 protein. The sample records 700,000 or so distinct CDR3 sequences, 22% being singletons. It was roughly 10 milliliters of peripheral blood that were drawn from each donor. Sequenced: blood. The receptor's source is a man between 65 and 80 years old in good health.

This CDR3 reads CASSLDMMMTGTEAFF. The CDR3 coding sequence is TGCGCCAGCAGCTTGGACATGATGATGACGGGCACTGAAGCTTTCTTT. The chain has TRBV5-1 and TRBJ1-1; D is unresolved. Trimming pared 0 bases from V and 4 bases from J, leaving 16 bases between. In germline, CDR1 is SGHRS, CDR2 YFSETQ. The CDR3 runs 16 residues.